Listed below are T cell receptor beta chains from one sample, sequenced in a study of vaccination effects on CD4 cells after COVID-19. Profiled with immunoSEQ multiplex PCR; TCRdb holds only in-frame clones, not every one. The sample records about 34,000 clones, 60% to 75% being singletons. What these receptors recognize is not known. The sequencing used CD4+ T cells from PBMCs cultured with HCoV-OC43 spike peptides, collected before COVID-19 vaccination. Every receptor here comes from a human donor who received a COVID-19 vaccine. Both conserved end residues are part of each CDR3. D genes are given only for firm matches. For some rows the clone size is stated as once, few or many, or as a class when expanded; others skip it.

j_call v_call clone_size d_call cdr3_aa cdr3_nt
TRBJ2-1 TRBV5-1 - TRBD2 CASSLPGLAYNEQFF TGCGCCAGCAGCCTTCCGGGACTAGCCTACAATGAGCAGTTCTTC
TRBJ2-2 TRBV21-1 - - CASSKGSRGGTGELFF TGTGCCAGCAGCAAAGGAAGCAGGGGAGGCACCGGGGAGCTGTTTTTT
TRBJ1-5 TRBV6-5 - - CASMLGRHQPQHF TGTGCCAGCATGCTGGGCAGACATCAGCCCCAGCATTTT
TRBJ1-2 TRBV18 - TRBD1 CASSPQQTGGPYGYTF TGTGCCAGCTCACCGCAACAGACAGGGGGTCCCTATGGCTACACCTTC
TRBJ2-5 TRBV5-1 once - CASSSGYGLRVEETQYF TGCGCCAGCAGCTCGGGGTATGGCCTGAGGGTAGAAGAGACCCAGTACTTC
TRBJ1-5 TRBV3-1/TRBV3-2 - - CASSQDGPGPQHF TGTGCCAGCAGCCAAGACGGTCCGGGGCCCCAGCATTTT
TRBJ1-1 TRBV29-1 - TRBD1 CSVEIGGRGTEAFF TGCAGCGTTGAAATAGGGGGCCGGGGCACTGAAGCTTTCTTT
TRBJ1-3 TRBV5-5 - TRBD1 CASSLARGLGNTIYF TGTGCCAGCAGCTTGGCCAGGGGGCTTGGAAACACCATATATTTT
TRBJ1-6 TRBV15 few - CATSTTEGGYNSPLHF TGTGCCACCAGCACCACAGAGGGGGGGTATAATTCACCCCTCCACTTT
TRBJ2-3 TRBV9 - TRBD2 CASSVQAGGDTQYF TGTGCCAGCAGCGTACAAGCGGGGGGAGATACGCAGTATTTT
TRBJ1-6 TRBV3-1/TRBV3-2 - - CASSQGRANSPLHF TGTGCCAGCAGCCAGGGCAGGGCTAATTCACCCCTCCACTTT
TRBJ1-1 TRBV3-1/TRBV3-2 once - CASSQWTAEAFF TGTGCCAGCAGCCAGTGGACAGCTGAAGCTTTCTTT
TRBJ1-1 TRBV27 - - CASSSGWGNTEAFF TGTGCCAGCAGTTCAGGGTGGGGAAACACTGAAGCTTTCTTT
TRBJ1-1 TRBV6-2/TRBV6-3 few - CASSTGPHEAFF TGTGCCAGCAGCACAGGACCCCATGAAGCTTTCTTT
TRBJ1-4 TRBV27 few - CASRRGGEEKLFF TGTGCCAGCAGACGTGGGGGCGAGGAAAAACTGTTTTTT
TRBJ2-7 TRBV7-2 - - CASSLSRLGTYEQYF TGTGCCAGCAGCTTAAGCCGACTAGGGACCTACGAGCAGTACTTC
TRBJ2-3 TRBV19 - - CASSYPSTDTQYF TGTGCCAGTAGCTACCCCAGCACAGATACGCAGTATTTT
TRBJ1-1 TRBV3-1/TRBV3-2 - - CASSQEGGTEAFF TGTGCCAGCAGCCAAGAAGGGGGCACTGAAGCTTTCTTT
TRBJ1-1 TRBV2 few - CASSGLNTEAFF TGTGCCAGCAGCGGGTTGAACACTGAAGCTTTCTTT
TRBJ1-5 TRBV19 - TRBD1 CASTNRGNVQPQHF TGTGCCAGTACGAACAGGGGGAATGTCCAGCCCCAGCATTTT
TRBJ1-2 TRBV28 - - CASTPPLGSRNYGYTF TGTGCCAGCACCCCCCCCCTGGGCAGCAGAAACTATGGCTACACCTTC
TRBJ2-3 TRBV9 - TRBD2 CASSAGTSGGRGTDTQYF TGTGCCAGCAGCGCGGGGACTAGCGGGGGGCGAGGCACAGATACGCAGTATTTT
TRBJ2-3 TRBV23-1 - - CASSQDHPGFTDTQYF TGCGCCAGCAGTCAGGACCACCCGGGGTTCACAGATACGCAGTATTTT
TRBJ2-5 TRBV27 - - CASNRTRRTNETQYF TGTGCCAGCAACCGAACGCGACGGACTAACGAGACCCAGTACTTC
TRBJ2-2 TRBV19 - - CASSTYRAGNGELFF TGTGCCAGTAGTACCTACAGGGCCGGTAACGGGGAGCTGTTTTTT
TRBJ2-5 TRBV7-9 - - CASSLFGETQYF TGTGCCAGCAGCTTGTTTGGAGAGACCCAGTACTTC
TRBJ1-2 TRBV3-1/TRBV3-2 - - CASSQDVGGYGYTF TGTGCCAGCAGCCAAGATGTTGGGGGGTATGGCTACACCTTC
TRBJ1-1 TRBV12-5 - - CASGRALTRGDTEAFF TGTGCTAGTGGCCGGGCCCTCACGAGGGGGGACACTGAAGCTTTCTTT
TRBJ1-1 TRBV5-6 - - CASSLEKGKAFF TGTGCCAGCAGCTTGGAGAAAGGGAAAGCTTTCTTT
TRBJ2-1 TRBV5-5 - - CASSGVQVNEQFF TGTGCCAGCAGCGGGGTACAGGTAAATGAGCAGTTCTTC
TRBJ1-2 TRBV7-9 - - CASSSAVGGYTF TGTGCCAGCAGCTCGGCGGTTGGTGGCTACACCTTC
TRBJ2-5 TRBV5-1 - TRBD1 CASSRQGELETQYF TGCGCCAGCAGCAGGCAGGGGGAGTTGGAGACCCAGTACTTC
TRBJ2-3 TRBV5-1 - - CASSLPSATDTQYF TGCGCCAGCAGCTTGCCCAGCGCCACAGATACGCAGTATTTT
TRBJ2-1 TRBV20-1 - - CSASGSYNEQFF TGCAGTGCTAGTGGCTCCTACAATGAGCAGTTCTTC
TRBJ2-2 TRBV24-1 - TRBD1 CATSVWGTGDAGELFF TGTGCCACCAGTGTTTGGGGGACAGGGGACGCCGGGGAGCTGTTTTTT
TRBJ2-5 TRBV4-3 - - CASSQEAWQGTETQYF TGCGCCAGCAGCCAAGAAGCCTGGCAGGGGACAGAGACCCAGTACTTC
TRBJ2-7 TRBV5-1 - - CASSLERGPYEQYF TGCGCCAGCAGCTTGGAAAGGGGACCCTACGAGCAGTACTTC
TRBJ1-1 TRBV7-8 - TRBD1 CASSLEGRGAEAFF TGTGCCAGCAGCTTAGAGGGCAGGGGGGCTGAAGCTTTCTTT
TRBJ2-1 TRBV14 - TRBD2 CASRSTSGSYNEQFF TGTGCCAGCAGGTCGACTAGCGGGAGTTACAATGAGCAGTTCTTC
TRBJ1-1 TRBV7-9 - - CASSLAGKNTEAFF TGTGCCAGCAGCTTAGCGGGGAAGAACACTGAAGCTTTCTTT
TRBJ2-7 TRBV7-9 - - CAGGRGGSSYEQYF TGTGCCGGTGGCCGGGGTGGCAGCTCCTACGAGCAGTACTTC